This TCR beta chain was recovered during a study of tumor T cells in aggressive B-cell lymphoma. Germline CDR1 and CDR2: SGHAT and FQDESV (reference sequence). V shed 1 base, J shed 3 bases, and the junction held 5 bases outside the gene matches. CDR3 size: 15 residues. The assay was immunoSEQ multiplex PCR, and TCRdb's table has in-frame clones only and misses some. The sample records approximately 2,200 clones, approximately 86% being singletons. Material: tumor tissue. The rearrangement uses TRBV11-1 and TRBJ2-5; 7 bases agree with TRBD2. The TCR originated in an adult with diffuse large B cell lymphoma. This CDR3 is CASSLGTAGEETQYF. The CDR3 DNA sequence: TGTGCCAGCAGCTTAGGCACGGCGGGGGAAGAGACCCAGTACTTC.